The 27 T cell receptor beta chains listed next were all sequenced from one sample in a study of technical replicates of blood from several donors. Sequencing was performed with immunoSEQ multiplex PCR; in TCRdb, only in-frame clones are kept and a portion is missing. The repertoire holds over 55,000 clones, with approximately 84% as singletons. Specimen: PBMCs. All receptors come from a human donor in good health. Some clones in this sample may be carry-over from other donors' samples.

The chain carries TRBV11-2 and TRBJ2-1, with TRBD2 identical over 8 bases. The CDR3 length is 17 residues. Germline V lookup: CDR1 SGHAT, CDR2 FQNNGV. J lost 3 bases, V lost 4 bases, and 11 bases had no gene match. CDR3 coding DNA: TGTGCCAGCAGCTCTACGTATGGAGCGGGAGTCTACAATGAGCAGTTCTTC. Residues: CASSSTYGAGVYNEQFF.

The chain has TRBV7-9 and TRBJ2-1; D is possibly TRBD2 (5 bases). The CDR3 spans 15 residues. CDR1 SEHNR and CDR2 FQNEAQ come from the germline V gene (reference sequence). Trimming removed 2 bases at V and 4 bases at J, with 12 bases between. In nucleotides, the CDR3 is TGTGCCAGCAGCTTACGTAGCGCCGAGTACAATGAGCAGTTCTTC. Translated: CASSLRSAEYNEQFF.

The chain recombines TRBV12-2 with TRBJ2-5; the DNA was not used to check the table's D call, TRBD2. TRBV12-2 is described as a pseudogene. The CDR3 contains 16 residues. CDR3 loop: CASRLEGTSGQETQYF. CDR3 nucleotide sequence: TGTGCAAGTCGCTTAGAAGGGACTAGCGGCCAAGAGACCCAGTACTTC.

CDR3 protein: CAWRRQAFSGNTIYF. As DNA, the CDR3 is TGTGCCTGGAGAAGACAGGCGTTCTCTGGAAACACCATATATTTT. The rearrangement uses TRBV30 and TRBJ1-3; tentative D call: TRBD1 (6 bases). This CDR3 comprises 15 residues. The germline V and J ends were trimmed by 3 bases and 0 bases, with 12 bases remaining between them. Germline V lookup: CDR1 GTSNPN, CDR2 SVGIG (reference sequence).

This sequence joins TRBV29-1 and TRBJ1-2; 7 bases map to TRBD1. This CDR3 is 12 amino acids long. The V gene end was trimmed by 6 bases and the J gene end by 8 bases; junction bases not matched to a gene: 9. Germline V gene lookup returns CDR1 SQVTM and CDR2 ANQGSEA. CDR3 sequence reads: CSVVATGIGYTF. For the CDR3, the DNA is TGCAGCGTCGTCGCGACAGGGATCGGCTACACCTTC.

This clone has ten or more counts. This chain uses TRBV30 with TRBJ1-1, with TRBD1 matching 8 bases. Germline CDR1 reads GTSNPN; CDR2 reads SVGIG (reference sequence). Unmatched junction bases numbered 5, after V lost 4 bases and J lost 1 base. The CDR3 covers 14 residues. The CDR3 sequence is CAWTGGLANTEAFF. The CDR3 region has the DNA TGTGCCTGGACAGGGGGCTTAGCGAACACTGAAGCTTTCTTT.

This clone was picked up a small number of times. This chain links TRBV4-3 with TRBJ2-3, with a possible D match to TRBD2 (5 bases). The germline V and J ends were trimmed by 0 bases and 4 bases, with 11 bases remaining between them. Germline loops: CDR1 LGHNA, CDR2 YSLEER. This CDR3 comprises 15 residues. CDR3 sequence: CASSQDPRDPDTQYF. CDR3 nucleotides: TGCGCCAGCAGCCAAGATCCGAGGGATCCAGATACGCAGTATTTT.

This clone was found many times. Other DNA sequences in the sample encode the same CDR3. The chain recombines TRBV6-4 with TRBJ1-2, with a weak D call TRBD1 (5 bases). Trimming pared 7 bases from V and 4 bases from J, leaving 10 bases between. Germline loops: CDR1 MRHNA, CDR2 SNTAGT. The CDR3 totals 12 residues. DNA of the CDR3: TGTGCCAGCACGGGGGGGAGCTATGGCTACACCTTC. Its protein product is CASTGGSYGYTF.

This chain links TRBV18 with TRBJ2-5; 10 bases match TRBD1. The CDR3 totals 18 residues. Germline CDR1 reads KGHSH; CDR2 reads LQKENI. V gave up 2 bases and J gave up 0 bases; unmatched junction bases: 9. CDR3 sequence reads: CASSPGTGVFVYQETQYF. The CDR3 DNA sequence: TGTGCCAGCTCACCAGGGACAGGGGTCTTCGTGTACCAAGAGACCCAGTACTTC.

The chain is built from TRBV29-1 and TRBJ2-7, with 7 bases matching TRBD1. Per the germline V gene, CDR1 is SQVTM and CDR2 is ANQGSEA. After removal of 3 bases from V and 5 bases from J, the junction contained 7 bases not matched to a gene. The CDR3 covers 13 residues. The CDR3 is CSVEGAGGHEQYF. In DNA form, the CDR3 reads TGCAGCGTTGAGGGGGCAGGGGGTCACGAGCAGTACTTC.

This chain links TRBV6-5 with TRBJ2-1, with 8 bases identical to TRBD2. The CDR3 loop spans 15 amino acids. CDR1 is MNHEY and CDR2 is SVGAGI in the germline V gene. V was clipped by 10 bases and J by 0 bases; unmatched bases: 8. For the CDR3, the DNA is TGTGCCACCGCCGGAAGCGGGAGCTCCTACAATGAGCAGTTCTTC. Translation gives CATAGSGSSYNEQFF.

This clone was observed a single time. The genes are TRBV9 and TRBJ2-3, with 9 positions matching TRBD2. This CDR3 has 15 residues. Looked up from germline, CDR1 is SGDLS and CDR2 is YYNGEE. V lost 4 bases, J lost 10 bases, and 13 bases stayed unmatched. The CDR3 spells CASSSTGTSPLAQYF. The CDR3 DNA sequence: TGTGCCAGCAGCAGCACCGGGACTAGCCCCCTTGCGCAGTATTTT. The full variable domain, completed using reference TRBV9 and TRBJ2-3, is DSGVTQTPKHLITATGQRVTLRCSPRSGDLSVYWYQQSLDQGLQFLIQYYNGEERAKGNILERFSAQQFPDLHSELNLSSLELGDSALYFCASSSTGTSPLAQYFGPGTRLTVL.

This sequence joins TRBV7-9 and TRBJ2-1, with D perhaps matching TRBD2 (6 bases). V was pared by 5 bases and J by 5 bases, with 13 bases between. The CDR3 covers 14 residues. CDR1 SEHNR and CDR2 FQNEAQ come from the germline V gene (reference sequence). CDR3 amino acids: CASSPAGRHNEQFF. CDR3 coding DNA: TGTGCCAGCAGCCCCGCGGGGCGTCACAATGAGCAGTTCTTC.

The chain uses TRBV11-1 and TRBJ1-2, with TRBD1 matching over 7 bases. CDR3 size: 15 residues. V shed 6 bases, J shed 4 bases, and the junction held 11 bases outside the gene matches. The germline gives CDR1 SGHAT, CDR2 FQDESV (reference sequence). The CDR3 loop reads CASSSGTAVPYGYTF. DNA for the CDR3: TGTGCCAGCAGTTCCGGGACAGCCGTCCCCTATGGCTACACCTTC.

The gene calls are TRBV4-3 and TRBJ2-7; no firm D call. Between the trimmed V and J ends, which lost 4 bases and 3 bases, there was a span of 13 bases. This CDR3 is 14 amino acids long. CDR1 is LGHNA and CDR2 is YSLEER in the germline V gene. DNA of the CDR3: TGCGCCAGCAGCCCGAGCACCGGGTTCTACGAGCAGTACTTC. Its translation: CASSPSTGFYEQYF.

This clone has a handful of counts. The V and J genes are TRBV13 and TRBJ2-7; 10 nucleotides align to TRBD2. There are 15 residues in the CDR3. Trimming removed 4 bases from V and 8 bases from J; junction bases left unmatched: 11. The germline V gene has CDR1 PRHDT and CDR2 FYEKMQ (reference sequence). CDR3 protein: CASSSNSGGPSQQYF. CDR3 bases: TGTGCCAGCAGCTCTAATAGCGGGGGGCCTTCCCAGCAGTACTTC.

The chain combines TRBV5-6 with TRBJ2-2; D possibly corresponds to TRBD2 (6 bases). This CDR3 has 15 residues. The V end lost 0 bases, the J end lost 4 bases, and 10 bases lay between the germline ends. In germline, CDR1 is SGHDT, CDR2 YYEEEE. CDR3 in DNA: TGTGCCAGCAGCTTGGCCCCGCGGGGCACCGGGGAGCTGTTTTTT. This encodes CASSLAPRGTGELFF.

The chain is built from TRBV7-2 and TRBJ1-4; a weak D match, TRBD1 (5 bases). This CDR3 region has 15 residues. Germline V gene data show CDR1 as SGHTA and CDR2 as FQGNSA. Trimming removed 5 bases at V and 7 bases at J, with 17 bases between. CDR3 residues: CASSTQTAIGEKLFF. The CDR3 DNA reads as TGTGCCAGCAGCACCCAGACAGCCATAGGTGAAAAACTGTTTTTT.

This rearrangement joins TRBV15 to TRBJ1-6; TRBD1 agrees at 10 bases. CDR1 is LNHNV and CDR2 is YYDKDF in the germline V gene (reference sequence). The CDR3 is made up of 14 amino acids. Unmatched junction bases numbered 5, after V lost 5 bases and J lost 10 bases. The CDR3 loop is CATSGQGGLSPLHF. CDR3 in DNA: TGTGCCACCAGCGGACAGGGGGGTTTATCACCCCTCCACTTT. Full variable domain (missing parts from reference TRBV15 and TRBJ1-6): DAMVIQNPRYQVTQFGKPVTLSCSQTLNHNVMYWYQQKSSQAPKLLFHYYDKDFNNEADTPDNFQSRRPNTSFCFLDIRSPGLGDTAMYLCATSGQGGLSPLHFGNGTRLTVT.

V usage is TRBV29-1 and J usage is TRBJ2-1, with TRBD1 identical over 11 bases. The CDR3 has 13 residues. V lost 8 bases to trimming and J lost 4 bases; unmatched junction nucleotides: 4. The germline V gene encodes CDR1 SQVTM and CDR2 ANQGSEA. The CDR3 DNA sequence: TGCAGCTCGGGGACAGGGGGATACAATGAGCAGTTCTTC. It encodes CSSGTGGYNEQFF.

This rearrangement joins TRBV5-6 to TRBJ2-2; 9 nucleotides agree with TRBD1. Germline V gives CDR1 SGHDT, CDR2 YYEEEE. This CDR3 spans 15 amino acids. V was clipped by 4 bases and J by 1 base; unmatched bases: 2. DNA of the CDR3: TGTGCCAGCAGCGCGGGACAGGGGAACACCGGGGAGCTGTTTTTT. This gives the protein CASSAGQGNTGELFF.

This chain connects TRBV2 to TRBJ2-7, with TRBD2 identical over 7 bases. The CDR3 has 18 amino acids. Trimming removed 6 bases from V and 2 bases from J; junction bases left unmatched: 19. Germline-derived CDR1 and CDR2 are SNHLY and FYNNEI. Written as DNA, the CDR3 is TGTGCCAGCAGCGGAACACCGACCGACTTGCTAGCGGCCTACGAGCAGTACTTC. Translated, it gives CASSGTPTDLLAAYEQYF.

This chain links TRBV19 with TRBJ2-7; D not certain. V was shortened by 4 bases and J by 3 bases, with 4 bases between the two germline ends. Germline V gene sequence: CDR1 LNHDA, CDR2 SQIVND (reference sequence). The CDR3 contains 11 residues. CDR3: CASSSLYEQYF. The CDR3, as DNA: TGTGCCAGTAGTAGTCTCTACGAGCAGTACTTC.

The rearrangement links TRBV6-5 to TRBJ1-2; D is perhaps TRBD1 (6 bases). V was shortened by 2 bases and J by 5 bases, with 12 bases between the two germline ends. This CDR3 is built from 14 residues. Germline V gene data show CDR1 as MNHEY and CDR2 as SVGAGI. CDR3 protein: CASSYGQGKYGYTF. CDR3 bases: TGTGCCAGCAGTTACGGCCAGGGGAAATATGGCTACACCTTC.

This chain links TRBV7-3 with TRBJ2-7, with 9 nucleotides matching TRBD1. This CDR3 has 13 residues. The V and J ends lost 5 bases and 8 bases, in that order; junction bases with no gene match: 7. The V gene's germline CDR1 is SGHTA and CDR2 FQGTGA. The CDR3 bases are TGTGCCAGCAGCCCAGGACAGGGGAAAAAGCAGTACTTC. As protein: CASSPGQGKKQYF.

The rearrangement joins TRBV29-1 to TRBJ2-1; 9 nucleotides line up with TRBD2. Germline CDR1 reads SQVTM; CDR2 reads ANQGSEA. The CDR3 totals 14 residues. V gave up 3 bases and J gave up 0 bases; unmatched junction bases: 0. The CDR3 bases are TGCAGCGTTGAGGGACTAGCCTCCTACAATGAGCAGTTCTTC. It codes for CSVEGLASYNEQFF.

This chain joins TRBV7-9 and TRBJ1-1, with 7 bases that match TRBD1. In germline, CDR1 is SEHNR, CDR2 FQNEAQ (reference sequence). The junction had 1 base not matched to a gene; V was cut back by 5 bases and J by 7 bases. The CDR3 consists of 11 residues. CDR3 nucleotide sequence: TGTGCCAGCAGCCGACAGGGTGAAGCTTTCTTT. Protein product: CASSRQGEAFF. The full variable domain, its missing parts supplied by reference TRBV7-9 and TRBJ1-1, is DTGVSQNPRHKITKRGQNVTFRCDPISEHNRLYWYRQTLGQGPEFLTYFQNEAQLEKSRLLSDRFSAERPKGSFSTLEIQRTEQGDSAMYLCASSRQGEAFFGQGTRLTVV.